Included here is one TCR beta chain sequence, with context. This entry is derived from a study of T cells expressing NK-cell markers. TCRdb re-called the 5' RACE reads and gives one entry per CDR3 protein, without DNA. This table holds fewer than 400,000 distinct CDR3 sequences. This clonotype originated in a man aged 18-69 years in good health. The sample was blood T cells: a sorted CD56 or NKG2C T cell subset, CD4+ or CD8+ T cells, or bulk PBMC T cells (not recorded which).

CDR3 amino acids: CASSPPQTGGNQPQHF. V gene TRBV12-3 or TRBV12-4 combines with J gene TRBJ1-5; the TCRdb D gene call, TRBD1, has no DNA to confirm it. The CDR3 spans 16 residues.